This T cell receptor beta chain was captured by sequencing in a study of T cell responses to AZD1222 COVID-19 vaccine. Per the germline V gene, CDR1 is LNHNV and CDR2 is YYDKDF (reference sequence). The CDR3 is 15 amino acids. The J segment lost 6 bases and the V segment lost 6 bases, leaving 9 bases of the junction unmatched. Study findings and constraints: The peak T cell response came first, and repertoires were sampled only after it. White British ancestry dominated among donors, who included more females, and clonal diversity was possibly underestimated.

The table came from immunoSEQ multiplex PCR; TCRdb's copy has only in-frame clones and leaves some out. The sample has some 130,000 clones; 70% to 90% are singletons. Points on this clone: The antigen is unknown.

Here the sequenced sample was peripheral blood, taken on day 0 of AZD1222 vaccination. This TCR derives from an adult in good health. This chain uses TRBV15 with TRBJ1-3; TRBD1 matches at 9 bases. CDR3: CATSKGQGLENTIYF. DNA for the CDR3: TGTGCCACCAGTAAGGGACAGGGACTGGAAAACACCATATATTTT.